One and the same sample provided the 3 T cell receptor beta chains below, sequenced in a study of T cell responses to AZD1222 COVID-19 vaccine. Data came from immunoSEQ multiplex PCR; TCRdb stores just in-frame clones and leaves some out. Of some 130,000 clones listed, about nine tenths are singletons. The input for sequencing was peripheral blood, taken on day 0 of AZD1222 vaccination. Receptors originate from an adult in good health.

DNA of the CDR3: TGTGCCAGCAGTCCCCTCCCCCAAGCGGGGGGGCCGGGGCGGAGCATTCAGTACTTC. As protein: CASSPLPQAGGPGRSIQYF. The rearrangement uses TRBV7-9 and TRBJ2-4; 10 bases are a match to TRBD2. Germline lookup yields CDR1 SEHNR and CDR2 FQNEAQ (reference sequence). CDR3 size: 19 residues. V was pared by 6 bases and J by 9 bases, with 23 bases of the junction left unmatched.

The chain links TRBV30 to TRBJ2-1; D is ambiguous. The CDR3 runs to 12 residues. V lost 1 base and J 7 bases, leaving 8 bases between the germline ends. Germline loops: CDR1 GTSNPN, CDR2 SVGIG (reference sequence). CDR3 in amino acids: CAWSDVSNEQFF. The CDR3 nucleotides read TGTGCCTGGAGTGACGTCAGTAATGAGCAGTTCTTC.

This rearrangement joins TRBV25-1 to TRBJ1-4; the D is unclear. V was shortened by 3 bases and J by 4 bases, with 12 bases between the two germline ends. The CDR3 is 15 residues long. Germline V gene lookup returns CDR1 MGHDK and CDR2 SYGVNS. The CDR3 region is CASSDVGLSNEKLFF. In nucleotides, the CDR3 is TGTGCCAGCAGTGATGTTGGGCTGAGTAATGAAAAACTGTTTTTT. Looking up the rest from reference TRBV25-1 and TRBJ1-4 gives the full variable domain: EADIYQTPRYLVIGTGKKITLECSQTMGHDKMYWYQQDPGMELHLIHYSYGVNSTEKGDLSSESTVSRIRTEHFPLTLESARPSHTSQYLCASSDVGLSNEKLFFGSGTQLSVL.